The T cell receptor beta chain described here comes from a study of high-grade serous ovarian cancer treatment subgroups. Study summary: Samples averaged approximately 13,000 reads and about 7,500 unique TCR beta rearrangements. General study points: Different patients shared almost no repertoire; same-patient tumors shared about 0.095 to 0.79.

Sequencing was performed with immunoSEQ multiplex PCR; in TCRdb, only in-frame clones are kept and a portion is missing. The table includes about 7,100 clones, approximately 79% detected once. Tumor tissue was taken before any definitive surgery or chemotherapy was given. CDR3 length equals 13 residues. Trimming removed 3 bases from V and 4 bases from J; junction bases left unmatched: 1. The germline CDR1 and CDR2 sequences are KGHSH and LQKENI. A remark on this clone: Its antigen is unidentified.

The sample comprised tumor tissue. The TCR was taken from a human donor with high-grade serous ovarian cancer. This sequence joins TRBV18 and TRBJ2-7; 9 positions agree with TRBD2. The CDR3 nucleotides read TGTGCCAGCTCACCTAGCGGGGGATACGAGCAGTACTTC. This codes for CASSPSGGYEQYF. The full variable domain, in which reference TRBV18 and TRBJ2-7 provide the parts outside the CDR3, is NAGVMQNPRHLVRRRGQEARLRCSPMKGHSHVYWYRQLPEEGLKFMVYLQKENIIDESGMPKERFSAEFPKEGPSILRIQQVVRGDSAAYFCASSPSGGYEQYFGPGTRLTVT.